This TCR beta chain was recorded in a study of tumor and adjacent non-tumor tissue in lung cancer. Whole-study results and caveats: TCR diversity was significantly greater in tumor than normal lung tissue.

RNA was extracted from bulk tissue without any cell sorting. More than 3 cm separated this lung sample from the edge of the tumor. Details on this clonotype: Its specificity is unknown. Its ends do not fully match the called genes, so a read error is possible.

Three rounds of nested PCR, following a modified ARM-PCR protocol, produced the TCRbeta library. TCRdb re-analysed the multiplex PCR reads in MiXCR, keeping a single row per CDR3 protein. The repertoire holds 90,000 to 100,000 distinct CDR3 sequences, 75% to 85% seen once, with about 29% in the top ten. Sequencing input: distant non-tumor lung tissue. The sequence derives from a man aged 55-75 years with small cell lung cancer.

CDR3 nucleotides: TGTGCCAGCAACTTAGGGACAGGGAACAATGAGCAGTTCTTC. The encoded protein is CASNLGTGNNEQFF. The rearrangement uses TRBV11-2 and TRBJ2-1; 9 bases agree with TRBD1. Germline lookup yields CDR1 SGHAT and CDR2 FQNNGV. The CDR3 runs to 14 residues.